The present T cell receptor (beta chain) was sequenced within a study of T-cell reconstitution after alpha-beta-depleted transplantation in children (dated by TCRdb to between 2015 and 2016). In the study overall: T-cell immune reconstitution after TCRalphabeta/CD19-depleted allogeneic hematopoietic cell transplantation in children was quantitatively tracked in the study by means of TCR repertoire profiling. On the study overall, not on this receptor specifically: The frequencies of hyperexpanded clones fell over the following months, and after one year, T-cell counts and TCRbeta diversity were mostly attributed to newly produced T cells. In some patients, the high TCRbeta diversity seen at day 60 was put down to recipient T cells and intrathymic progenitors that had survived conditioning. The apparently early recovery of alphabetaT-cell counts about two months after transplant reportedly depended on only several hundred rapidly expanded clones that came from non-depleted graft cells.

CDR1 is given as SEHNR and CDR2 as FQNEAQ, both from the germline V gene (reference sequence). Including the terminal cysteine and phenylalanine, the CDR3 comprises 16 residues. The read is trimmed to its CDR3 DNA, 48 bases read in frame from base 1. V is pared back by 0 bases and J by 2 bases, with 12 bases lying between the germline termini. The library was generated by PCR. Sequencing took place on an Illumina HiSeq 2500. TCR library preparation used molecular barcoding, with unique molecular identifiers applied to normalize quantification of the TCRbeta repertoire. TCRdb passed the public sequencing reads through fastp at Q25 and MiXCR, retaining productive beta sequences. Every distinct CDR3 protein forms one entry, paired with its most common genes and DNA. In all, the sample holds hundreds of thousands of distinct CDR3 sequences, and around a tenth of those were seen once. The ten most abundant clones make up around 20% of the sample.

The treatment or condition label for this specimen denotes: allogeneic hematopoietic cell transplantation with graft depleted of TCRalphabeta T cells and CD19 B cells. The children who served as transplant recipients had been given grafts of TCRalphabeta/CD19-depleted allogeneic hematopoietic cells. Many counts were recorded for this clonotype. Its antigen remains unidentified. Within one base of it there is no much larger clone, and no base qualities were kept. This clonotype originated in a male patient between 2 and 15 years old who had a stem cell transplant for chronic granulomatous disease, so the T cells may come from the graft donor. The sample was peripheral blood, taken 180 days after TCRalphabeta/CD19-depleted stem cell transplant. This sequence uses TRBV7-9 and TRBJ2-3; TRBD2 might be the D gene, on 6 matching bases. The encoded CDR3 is CASSLAPDYPTDTQYF. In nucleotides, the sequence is TGTGCCAGCAGCTTAGCGCCGGACTACCCCACAGATACGCAGTATTTT.